A selection of T cell receptor beta chains follows, all from one sample in a study of Graves' ophthalmopathy and Graves' hyperthyroidism. TCRdb itself ran the multiplex PCR reads through MiXCR, one entry per CDR3 protein. This table has roughly 610,000 distinct CDR3 sequences, about 20% appearing once. The sample consisted of peripheral blood. The receptors were sampled from a woman under 30 with stable Graves' hyperthyroidism. Some clones in this sample may be carry-over from other donors' samples. CDR3s leave out the opening cysteine and the closing phenylalanine or tryptophan. Not all rows give a size; the values are once, few, many and, for expanded clones, a class.

TRBJ1-1	TRBV29-1	once	SVSEGWENTEAF
TRBJ1-1	TRBV18	.	ASSPRQGGVNTEAF
TRBJ1-5	TRBV30	.	AWSAPGGGQPQH
TRBJ1-1	TRBV12-3/TRBV12-4	many	ASSLSHRGGGDTEAF
TRBJ1-5	TRBV6-2/TRBV6-3	many	ASRRQNQPQH
TRBJ2-5	TRBV13	many	ASSRESGTAKETQY
TRBJ1-1	TRBV6-1	few	ASISEGSTEAF
TRBJ2-3	TRBV5-1	few	ASSPGQGSTDTQY
TRBJ1-5	TRBV2	many	ASLEGRSNQPQH
TRBJ2-7	TRBV30	many	AWSRTGSYPYEQY
TRBJ2-7	TRBV6-5	many	ASSYSNRVKGSYEQY
TRBJ1-1	TRBV3-1	many	ASSQWGKNTEAF
TRBJ1-2	TRBV20-1	many	SANDGYGYT
TRBJ1-6	TRBV5-1	.	ASSLGLSWPLH
TRBJ2-7	TRBV15	many	ATSRDAGASYEQY
TRBJ1-5	TRBV30	many	AWSLRQGFNQPQH
TRBJ2-5	TRBV19	few	ASSAPGTGVQETQY
TRBJ1-5	TRBV7-8	many	ASSLARVGNQPQH
TRBJ1-6	TRBV6-5	once	ASSYSSFSPLH
TRBJ1-3	TRBV15	many	ATSRTGSGNTIY
TRBJ2-7	TRBV6-2/TRBV6-3	many	ASSLFATITYEQY
TRBJ1-2	TRBV19	many	ATDNPDRSNYGYT
TRBJ1-6	TRBV6-1	many	ASSLLTGSANSPLH
TRBJ2-2	TRBV29-1	.	SVELGNKNTGELF
TRBJ2-2	TRBV12-3/TRBV12-4	many	ASNLGGTGELF
TRBJ1-5	TRBV6-2/TRBV6-3	many	ASSQLAGSNQPQH
TRBJ1-2	TRBV7-6	many	ASSLQGAQNYGYT
TRBJ1-1	TRBV27	.	ASSSLGQGQNTEAF
TRBJ2-7	TRBV14	many	ASSRGQNPYEQY
TRBJ1-6	TRBV19	many	ASPWDSPLH
TRBJ1-2	TRBV6-5	few	ASSYQTGSDGYT
TRBJ1-5	TRBV19	few	ASRSATGVVDVQPQH
TRBJ2-7	TRBV19	many	ATRQGASYEQY
TRBJ2-7	TRBV11-2	.	VSSSPGTVNSYEQY
TRBJ1-1	TRBV27	many	ASSLYLGHPTMNTEAF
TRBJ2-5	TRBV20-1	many	SLTSAWGRETQY
TRBJ1-5	TRBV30	few	AWTRGPSNQPQH
TRBJ1-2	TRBV29-1	many	SVWGDRGAVNYGYT
TRBJ1-1	TRBV12-3/TRBV12-4	few	ASSLDSLRDTEAF
TRBJ1-1	TRBV3-1	.	ASSPMDRAVEAF
TRBJ1-5	TRBV19	many	ASSMFMTQH
TRBJ2-7	TRBV6-1	once	ASSDNEAVYEQY
TRBJ2-6	TRBV28	many	ASSLFQGPMT
TRBJ1-2	TRBV5-1	many	ASSLDRDGYT
TRBJ1-5	TRBV10-3	many	AIRDSNQPQH
TRBJ1-1	TRBV11-2	.	ASSQGRGRGNTEAF
TRBJ1-5	TRBV12-3/TRBV12-4	.	ASRNRDDQPQH
TRBJ2-7	TRBV11-2	many	ASSPRRDYEQY
TRBJ1-1	TRBV28	.	ASSYQGRATEAF
TRBJ2-5	TRBV24-1	few	ASSYSPGQGPAWETQY
TRBJ2-2	TRBV20-1	.	SASPSGVFGELF
TRBJ2-7	TRBV27	few	ASRDYLTYEQY
TRBJ1-6	TRBV20-1	.	SASPRTGGSYNSPLH
TRBJ1-5	TRBV27	.	ASSLPGDGQPQH
TRBJ2-2	TRBV6-1	many	ASSAGGHYANTGELF